These 27 T cell receptor beta chains were sequenced from one sample in a study of shared clonotypes between healthy human individuals. Some clones are missing from TCRdb's copy, which holds only in-frame ones; the method was immunoSEQ multiplex PCR. The sample lists millions of clones, approximately 94% seen once, with 0.85% to 1.2% in the top ten. CD8 cells classed as naive were CD45RO-negative and positively selected for CCR7, excluding terminally differentiated effector memory CD45RA+ cells. Input material: naive CD8+ T cells sorted from blood. The receptor set was obtained from a man between 18 and 35 years old in good health.

The chain links TRBV4-1 to TRBJ1-1, with 9 bases identical to TRBD1. V shed 4 bases and J 5 bases; nucleotides not matched to a gene: 5. CDR3 length: 14 residues. Germline V gene lookup returns CDR1 MGHRA and CDR2 YSYEKL. The CDR3 loop reads CASSLGTGRTEAFF. CDR3 nucleotides: TGCGCCAGCAGCCTAGGGACAGGGCGAACTGAAGCTTTCTTT.

Comments on this clone: Compared with germline, one end of the junction differs, possibly owing to a read error. The chain links TRBV11-2 to TRBJ2-7; the match to TRBD1 covers 8 bases. Per germline, CDR1 SGHAT and CDR2 FQNNGV. The CDR3 runs to 13 residues. The CDR3 nucleotides are TGTGCCAGCAGCTTAGGGACAGGGTGGGGCGTGGACTTC. Amino acids: CASSLGTGWGVDF.

This chain links TRBV4-1 with TRBJ1-2, with D uncertain. This CDR3 spans 14 amino acids. V was shortened by 3 bases and J by 2 bases, with 10 bases between the two germline ends. The germline gives CDR1 MGHRA, CDR2 YSYEKL. As DNA, the CDR3 is TGCGCCAGCAGCCACCCGGATATAAACTATGGCTACACCTTC. Its protein product is CASSHPDINYGYTF.

The genes are TRBV4-2 and TRBJ2-3; 14 bases are shared with TRBD2. Germline-derived CDR1 and CDR2 are LGHNA and YNFKEQ. After removal of 4 bases from V and 2 bases from J, the junction contained 17 bases not matched to a gene. The CDR3 totals 21 residues. CDR3 bases: TGTGCCAGCAGCCTCTATGGACTAGCGGGGGGAACGATTCGGACCACAGATACGCAGTATTTT. Translation: CASSLYGLAGGTIRTTDTQYF.

The gene calls are TRBV5-6 and TRBJ2-5; no definite D call. V shed 4 bases and J shed 3 bases, with 10 bases lying between them. The CDR3 spans 13 residues. Germline assignment: CDR1 SGHDT and CDR2 YYEEEE. CDR3 protein: CASSPDPEETQYF. The CDR3 DNA reads TGTGCCAGCAGCCCTGACCCAGAAGAGACCCAGTACTTC.

The CDR3 spells CATSLDTSYNEQFF. DNA for the CDR3: TGTGCCACCAGCCTGGACACCTCCTACAATGAGCAGTTCTTC. The chain combines TRBV15 with TRBJ2-1; the D gene is possibly TRBD1 (5 bases). V lost 5 bases and J 0 bases, leaving 8 bases between the germline ends. This CDR3 spans 14 amino acids. Germline V gives CDR1 LNHNV, CDR2 YYDKDF (reference sequence).

This rearrangement joins TRBV4-3 to TRBJ2-3; no definite D call. The germline CDR1 and CDR2 sequences are LGHNA and YSLEER. Trimming pared 1 base from V and 0 bases from J, leaving 8 bases between. The CDR3 extends over 15 amino acids. Written as DNA, the CDR3 is TGCGCCAGCAGCCAAGGGCCCGACAGCACAGATACGCAGTATTTT. As protein: CASSQGPDSTDTQYF.

V and J are TRBV6-6 and TRBJ2-5, with D possibly TRBD2 on 7 matching bases. This CDR3 has 15 residues. Trimming shortened V by 2 bases and J by 1 base, and 11 bases separated the two germline ends. CDR1 and CDR2 (germline): MNHNY, SVGAGI (reference sequence). The CDR3 here is CASSYRGAGQETQYF. The CDR3 DNA follows: TGTGCCAGCAGTTACCGGGGGGCTGGCCAAGAGACCCAGTACTTC.

The V gene is TRBV2, the J gene TRBJ2-5; 9 nucleotides line up with TRBD1. CDR1 is SNHLY and CDR2 is FYNNEI in the germline V gene. The V segment lost 3 bases and the J segment 5 bases; nucleotides outside the gene matches: 4. The CDR3 contains 14 residues. The CDR3 is CASSEGTGIETQYF. The CDR3 coding sequence is TGTGCCAGCAGTGAGGGGACAGGGATCGAGACCCAGTACTTC.

The chain recombines TRBV15 with TRBJ2-7; no definite D call. The CDR3 sequence is 14 residues long. CDR1 is LNHNV and CDR2 is YYDKDF in the germline V gene (reference sequence). V gave up 4 bases and J gave up 3 bases, with 13 bases separating them. In DNA, the CDR3 is TGTGCCACCAGCAACCAAAACAATTACTACGAGCAGTACTTC. This codes for CATSNQNNYYEQYF.

In nucleotides, the CDR3 is TGTGCCAGCAGATCCGGGACAGGGATCACTGAAGCTTTCTTT. This translates into CASRSGTGITEAFF. This chain uses TRBV6-5 with TRBJ1-1, with 9 bases lining up with TRBD1. There are 14 residues in the CDR3. The germline V gene encodes CDR1 MNHEY and CDR2 SVGAGI. Trimming took 6 bases from V and 4 from J; bases not matched to a gene: 6.

Worth noting for this clone: Other DNA sequences from this sample encode an identical CDR3 as well. The chain's CDR3 is CASSIGTDYGYTF. CDR3 nucleotide sequence: TGTGCCAGTAGTATCGGGACGGACTATGGCTACACCTTC. The chain links TRBV19 to TRBJ1-2, with D possibly matching TRBD1 (5 bases). V lost 3 bases, J lost 3 bases, and 8 bases lay in between. CDR1 LNHDA and CDR2 SQIVND come from the germline V gene (reference sequence). This CDR3 has 13 amino acids.

About this clone: Because the CDR3's place on the DNA is in doubt, the DNA is left out and the CDR3 is given as listed by TCRdb. V usage is TRBV6-1 and J usage is TRBJ2-5; the table calls TRBD2, which could not be checked here. The CDR3 comprises 18 residues, both ends counted. Germline V gene data show CDR1 as MNHNS and CDR2 as SASEGT. CDR3 sequence: CASCASSYGTGGGETQYF.

The chain couples TRBV9 to TRBJ2-7; D not certain. The CDR3 consists of 18 residues. V was pared by 0 bases and J by 0 bases, with 19 bases between. Per the germline V gene, CDR1 is SGDLS and CDR2 is YYNGEE. Written as DNA, the CDR3 is TGTGCCAGCAGCGTAGTGAACCCATCCATGGACGGCTCCTACGAGCAGTACTTC. Encoded protein: CASSVVNPSMDGSYEQYF.

The chain recombines TRBV11-2 with TRBJ1-6; the D is unclear. This CDR3 is 15 amino acids long. V lost 3 bases and J 7 bases, leaving 13 bases between the germline ends. Per the germline V gene, CDR1 is SGHAT and CDR2 is FQNNGV. The CDR3 DNA follows: TGTGCCAGCAGCTTCAGTCCCCAACTCAATTCACCCCTCCACTTT. It specifies CASSFSPQLNSPLHF.

In nucleotides, the CDR3 is TGTGCCAGCAGCGATCAGGGTGGAAAACTGTTTTTT. Protein product: CASSDQGGKLFF. The V call is TRBV9, the J call TRBJ1-4; a weak D match, TRBD1 (5 bases). This CDR3 is 12 amino acids long. V was trimmed by 3 bases and J by 10 bases, leaving 10 bases between them. From germline, CDR1 is SGDLS and CDR2 YYNGEE.

The CDR3 DNA sequence: TGTGCCAGCAGTTACATGGCGGGGGGGAGTCAAGAGACCCAGTACTTC. Amino acids: CASSYMAGGSQETQYF. The J gene is TRBJ2-5, the V gene TRBV6-5; 9 bases map to TRBD2. This CDR3 spans 16 amino acids. CDR1 is MNHEY, CDR2 SVGAGI, per germline. Trimming at V came to 2 bases and at J to 2 bases, leaving 6 bases not matched to a gene.

The chain combines TRBV6-6 with TRBJ2-7; D is undetermined. Trimming left V 4 bases short and J 6 bases short, with 16 bases between. The CDR3 extends over 14 amino acids. Germline V gives CDR1 MNHNY, CDR2 SVGAGI (reference sequence). The CDR3 protein is CASSSAMERTEQYF. The CDR3 DNA reads as TGTGCCAGCAGTTCCGCTATGGAGCGAACCGAGCAGTACTTC.

The rearrangement uses TRBV5-4 and TRBJ2-1; D not resolved. CDR3 length: 13 residues. The V end lost 0 bases, the J end lost 6 bases, and 7 bases lay between the germline ends. CDR1 and CDR2 from the germline V gene are SGHNT and YYREEE (reference sequence). Here the CDR3 reads CASSLGGINEQFF. CDR3 coding DNA: TGTGCCAGCAGCTTGGGGGGAATCAATGAGCAGTTCTTC.

The V and J genes are TRBV7-9 and TRBJ2-1, with D unresolved. Germline CDR1 is SEHNR and CDR2 is FQNEAQ (reference sequence). This CDR3 spans 15 amino acids. V lost 1 base and J lost 1, with 8 bases in between. CDR3 sequence reads: CASSLGYLSYNEQFF. Written as DNA, the CDR3 is TGTGCCAGCAGCTTAGGGTACCTGTCCTACAATGAGCAGTTCTTC.

A word on this clone: The sample has other DNA sequences that encode this CDR3 too. The rearrangement uses TRBV10-3 and TRBJ1-1; unclear D gene. The CDR3 contains 12 residues. Looked up from germline, CDR1 is ENHRY and CDR2 is SYGVKD. Trimming left V 3 bases short and J 1 base short, with 3 bases between. For the CDR3, the DNA is TGTGCCATCAGTGACGGGAACACTGAAGCTTTCTTT. Its translation: CAISDGNTEAFF.

This clone was seen only once. As DNA, the CDR3 is TGCAGCGTCCCTGACAGCGGGGGGGGCCCAGATACGCAGTATTTT. This codes for CSVPDSGGGPDTQYF. The chain couples TRBV29-1 to TRBJ2-3; 10 bases agree with TRBD2. Trimming cost V 6 bases and J 4 bases; bases outside gene matches: 10. The CDR3 extends over 15 amino acids. The germline CDR1 and CDR2 sequences are SQVTM and ANQGSEA.

The CDR3 sequence is CASSLGGVGNTEAFF. As DNA, the CDR3 is TGTGCCAGCAGCTTAGGAGGTGTAGGGAACACTGAAGCTTTCTTT. The genes are TRBV9 and TRBJ1-1; D remains ambiguous. This CDR3 region has 15 residues. Germline assignment: CDR1 SGDLS and CDR2 YYNGEE. Trimming cost V 4 bases and J 1 base, with 14 bases left between them.

The chain recombines TRBV7-9 with TRBJ2-5, with D perhaps TRBD1 (5 bases). Trimming removed 1 base from V and 4 bases from J, with 10 bases in between. Germline V gene lookup returns CDR1 SEHNR and CDR2 FQNEAQ (reference sequence). The CDR3 consists of 14 residues. CDR3 bases: TGTGCCAGCAGCTTAGTGTCAGGGCCAGAGACCCAGTACTTC. Amino acids: CASSLVSGPETQYF. The whole variable domain, remainder taken from reference TRBV7-9 and TRBJ2-5, is DTGVSQNPRHKITKRGQNVTFRCDPISEHNRLYWYRQTLGQGPEFLTYFQNEAQLEKSRLLSDRFSAERPKGSFSTLEIQRTEQGDSAMYLCASSLVSGPETQYFGPGTRLLVL.

In this sample, this clone turned up once. The rearrangement uses TRBV4-1 and TRBJ2-5; 7 bases map to TRBD2. Germline V gene sequence: CDR1 MGHRA, CDR2 YSYEKL. This CDR3 has 15 amino acids. Germline trimming cut 2 bases from V and 3 bases from J; bases unmatched to any gene: 6. The CDR3 DNA is TGCGCCAGCAGCCAACCCCACGCGGGGGAAGAGACCCAGTACTTC. Translating it yields CASSQPHAGEETQYF.

This clone was counted once. V usage is TRBV2 and J usage is TRBJ2-3; D gene uncertain. CDR1 SNHLY and CDR2 FYNNEI come from the germline V gene. V was shortened by 2 bases and J by 0 bases, with 12 bases between the two germline ends. The length of the CDR3 is 16 residues. In DNA, the CDR3 is TGTGCCAGCAGTGAACATCTAATCCAAAGCACAGATACGCAGTATTTT. This gives the protein CASSEHLIQSTDTQYF.

This sequence joins TRBV2 and TRBJ1-6; D gene uncertain. This CDR3 is built from 16 residues. Per germline, CDR1 SNHLY and CDR2 FYNNEI. V lost 6 bases and J lost 4, with 16 bases in between. In DNA, the CDR3 is TGTGCCAGCAGGGTACCGACCGATCCTTATAATTCACCCCTCCACTTT. Encoded protein: CASRVPTDPYNSPLHF.